This is a list of T cell receptor beta chains from one sample in a study of shared clonotypes between healthy human individuals. Clones were sequenced by immunoSEQ multiplex PCR, and TCRdb holds only the in-frame ones, with some missing. This sample has 2 million to 2.5 million clones, with approximately 96% found just once. Sequences were obtained from naive CD4+ T cells sorted from blood. The receptors here all came from a man between 18 and 35 years old in good health. CDR3s include the opening cysteine and the closing phenylalanine or tryptophan. D genes are given only for firm matches. Only part of the rows carry a size: once, few, many, or a class if the clone is expanded.

>TRBV5-4|.|TRBD1|TRBJ2-5
TGTGCCAGCAGCTTGGCCGTGACAGGGGGCCAAGAGACCCAGTACTTC
CASSLAVTGGQETQYF
>TRBV6-6|.|TRBD1|TRBJ1-5
TGTGCCAGCAGTTTAGGACAGGGCTGGAATCAGCCCCAGCATTTT
CASSLGQGWNQPQHF
>TRBV19|.|.|TRBJ1-1
TGTGCCAGTAGTATGGTTCGGGGATCCACTGAAGCTTTCTTT
CASSMVRGSTEAFF
>TRBV18|.|.|TRBJ2-5
TGTGCCAGCTCACCACTGGCCGGGATAGAGACCCAGTACTTC
CASSPLAGIETQYF
>TRBV5-1|.|TRBD2|TRBJ2-5
TGCGCCAGCAGCATCGGGACTAGCGGGATGGGGGAGACCCAGTACTTC
CASSIGTSGMGETQYF
>TRBV30|.|.|TRBJ2-3
TGTGCCTGGAGTGTCGCTCAGGCGGGCAAGGGCACAGATACGCAGTATTTT
CAWSVAQAGKGTDTQYF
>TRBV7-9|.|TRBD1|TRBJ1-2
TGTGCCAGCAACCCGGGACAGGGGGCCTCCGGCTACACCTTC
CASNPGQGASGYTF
>TRBV7-9|once|.|TRBJ2-3
TGTGCCAGCAGCTTAGAGACATCAGCTAGCACAGATACGCAGTATTTT
CASSLETSASTDTQYF
>TRBV6-1|.|.|TRBJ1-6
TGTGCCAGCAGTGAACAGCCGCAGGGAGTATCACCCCTCCACTTT
CASSEQPQGVSPLHF
>TRBV27|.|.|TRBJ2-6
TGTGCCAGCAGTCAATACCTCGGGACAACTGGGGCCAACGTCCTGACTTTC
CASSQYLGTTGANVLTF
>TRBV18|.|TRBD2|TRBJ2-5
TGTGCCAGCTCACCAGGGACTAGCGGGGTGCTCCAAGAGACCCAGTACTTC
CASSPGTSGVLQETQYF
>TRBV9|.|.|TRBJ2-3
TGTGCCAGCAGCCCGGTACAAGGGAGCACAGATACGCAGTATTTT
CASSPVQGSTDTQYF
>TRBV7-6|.|TRBD1|TRBJ1-1
TGTGCCAGCAGCTGGGGACAGGGAGAGACTGAAGCTTTCTTT
CASSWGQGETEAFF
>TRBV18|.|.|TRBJ1-1
TGTGCCAGCTCAGCGTGGCAGGGATTGAACACTGAAGCTTTCTTT
CASSAWQGLNTEAFF
>TRBV19|.|TRBD2|TRBJ2-5
TGTGCCAGTCGAGGGTGGCGGGAGGGGCAAGAGACCCAGTACTTC
CASRGWREGQETQYF
>TRBV6-5|.|TRBD1|TRBJ2-1
TGTGCCAGCAGTTCGGGACAGAGCTCCTACAATGAGCAGTTCTTC
CASSSGQSSYNEQFF
>TRBV6-5|.|.|TRBJ1-5
TGTGCCAGCAGACCCGACAGAACCAGCAATCAGCCCCAGCATTTT
CASRPDRTSNQPQHF
>TRBV10-2|.|.|TRBJ2-2
TGCGCCAGCCTCCGGGCAGGAGGCACCGGGGAGCTGTTTTTT
CASLRAGGTGELFF
>TRBV10-1|.|.|TRBJ2-3
TGCGCCAGCAGTCCCCAATTTAGCACAGATACGCAGTATTTT
CASSPQFSTDTQYF
>TRBV10-3|.|.|TRBJ1-1
TGTGCCATCAGTGAGCCCACAAGTAACACTGAAGCTTTCTTT
CAISEPTSNTEAFF
>TRBV4-1|.|.|TRBJ2-5
TGCGCCAGCAGCCAAGGAGGGTTCGGAGAGACCCAGTACTTC
CASSQGGFGETQYF
>TRBV30|.|.|TRBJ1-5
TGTGCCTGGACCTCCGGACTGAATAGCAATCAGCCCCAGCATTTT
CAWTSGLNSNQPQHF
>TRBV29-1|.|TRBD1|TRBJ1-1
TGCAGCATACGGTCAGGGGGCGAGACTGAAGCTTTCTTT
CSIRSGGETEAFF
>TRBV5-4|few|.|TRBJ1-6
TGTGCCAGCAGCTTCAGCCAGGGGTGGGCGAATTCACCCCTCCACTTT
CASSFSQGWANSPLHF
>TRBV5-1|.|.|TRBJ1-2
TGCGCCAGCAGCTTGGACGGAAGCTATGGCTACACCTTC
CASSLDGSYGYTF
>TRBV2|.|.|TRBJ2-3
TGTGCCAGCAGTATCGCAGATACGCAGTATTTT
CASSIADTQYF
>TRBV11-2|.|.|TRBJ1-2
TGTGCCAGCAGTCCAGCCGGGGTCTCGGGTGGCTACACCTTC
CASSPAGVSGGYTF
>TRBV5-1|.|.|TRBJ2-2
TGCGCCAGCAGTGACCATAGGGGCCCCAACACCGGGGAGCTGTTTTTT
CASSDHRGPNTGELFF
>TRBV7-9|.|.|TRBJ2-3
TGTGCCAGCAGCTCCAGGAACACAGATACGCAGTATTTT
CASSSRNTDTQYF
>TRBV18|few|.|TRBJ1-2
TGTGCCAGCTCAAAGTCAGGGGCTAACTATGGCTACACCTTC
CASSKSGANYGYTF
>TRBV11-3|.|TRBD2|TRBJ2-3
TGTGCCAGCAGCTTAGGGGGGGGAAACACAGATACGCAGTATTTT
CASSLGGGNTDTQYF
>TRBV7-9|.|.|TRBJ2-1
TGTGCCAGCACCGGGGCCAGCTCCTACAATGAGCAGTTCTTC
CASTGASSYNEQFF
>TRBV2|.|.|TRBJ1-4
TGTGCCAGCAGTGGGCAGGGCTCTAATGAAAAACTGTTTTTT
CASSGQGSNEKLFF
>TRBV5-1|.|TRBD1|TRBJ1-2
TGCGCCAGCAGCTTGGATCAGGGGGCGCGCGGCTACACCTTC
CASSLDQGARGYTF
>TRBV6-1|.|.|TRBJ1-2
TGTGCCAGCAGTGACCCAAGGGGAGCTAACTATGGCTACACCTTC
CASSDPRGANYGYTF
>TRBV7-2|.|TRBD2|TRBJ2-2
TGTGCCAGCAGCTTAGGAATTAGCGGGAGGGCCAGTACCGGGGAGCTGTTTTTT
CASSLGISGRASTGELFF
>TRBV9|.|.|TRBJ2-1
TGTGCCAGCAGCGTAGCGGCAGGGAGCTCCTACAATGAGCAGTTCTTC
CASSVAAGSSYNEQFF
>TRBV28|.|.|TRBJ1-1
TGTGCCAGCAGTTTTCAGGTAACTGAAGCTTTCTTT
CASSFQVTEAFF
>TRBV11-2|.|.|TRBJ1-1
TGTGCCAGCAGCTTCAAGGTTAACACTGAAGCTTTCTTT
CASSFKVNTEAFF
>TRBV11-2|.|TRBD1|TRBJ1-1
TGTGCCAGCAGCTTAATGCCGGGGACAGTGAACACTGAAGCTTTCTTT
CASSLMPGTVNTEAFF
>TRBV27|.|.|TRBJ2-5
TGTGCCAGCAGTTTATCCATCCAAGAGACCCAGTACTTC
CASSLSIQETQYF